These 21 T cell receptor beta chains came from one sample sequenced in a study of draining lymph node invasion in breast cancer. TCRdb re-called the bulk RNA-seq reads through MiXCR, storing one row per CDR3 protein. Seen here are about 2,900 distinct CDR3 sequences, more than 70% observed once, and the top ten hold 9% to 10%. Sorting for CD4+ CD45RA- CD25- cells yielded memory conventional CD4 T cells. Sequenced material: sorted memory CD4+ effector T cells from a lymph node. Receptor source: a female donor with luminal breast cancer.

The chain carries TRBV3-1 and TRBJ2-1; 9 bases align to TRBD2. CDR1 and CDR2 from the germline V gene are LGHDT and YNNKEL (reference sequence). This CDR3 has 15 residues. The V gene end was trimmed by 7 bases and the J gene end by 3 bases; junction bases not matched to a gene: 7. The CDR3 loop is CASTPTSGIYNEQFF. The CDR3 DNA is TGTGCCAGCACCCCGACTAGCGGAATCTACAATGAGCAGTTCTTC.

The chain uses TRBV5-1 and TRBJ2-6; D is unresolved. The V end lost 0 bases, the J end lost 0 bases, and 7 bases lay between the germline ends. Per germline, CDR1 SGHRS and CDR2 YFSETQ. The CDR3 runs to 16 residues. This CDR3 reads CASSLVYPSGANVLTF. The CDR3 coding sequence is TGCGCCAGCAGCTTGGTCTACCCCTCTGGGGCCAACGTCCTGACTTTC.

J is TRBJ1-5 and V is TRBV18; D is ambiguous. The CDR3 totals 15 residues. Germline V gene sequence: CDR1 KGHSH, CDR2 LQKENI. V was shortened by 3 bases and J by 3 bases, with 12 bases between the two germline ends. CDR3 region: CASSPQNGFNQPQHF. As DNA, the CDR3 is TGTGCCAGCTCACCTCAAAACGGGTTCAATCAGCCCCAGCATTTT.

The CDR3: CAWSSGYSGNTIYF. Written as DNA, the CDR3 is TGTGCCTGGAGCTCCGGGTACTCTGGAAACACCATATATTTT. The rearrangement links TRBV30 to TRBJ1-3, with no clear D. CDR1 and CDR2 (germline): GTSNPN, SVGIG (reference sequence). Trimming left V 3 bases short and J 0 bases short, with 9 bases between. The CDR3 is made up of 14 amino acids.

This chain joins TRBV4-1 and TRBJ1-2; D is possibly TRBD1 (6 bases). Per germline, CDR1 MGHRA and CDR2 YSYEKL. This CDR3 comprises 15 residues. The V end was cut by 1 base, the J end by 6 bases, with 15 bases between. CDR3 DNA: TGCGCCAGCAGCCAAGGCAACCAGGGGAAGGATGGCTACACCTTC. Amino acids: CASSQGNQGKDGYTF.

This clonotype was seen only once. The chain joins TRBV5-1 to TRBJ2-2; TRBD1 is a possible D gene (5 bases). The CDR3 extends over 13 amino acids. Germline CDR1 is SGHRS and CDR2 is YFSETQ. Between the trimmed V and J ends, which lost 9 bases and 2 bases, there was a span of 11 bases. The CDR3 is CATRVLNTGELFF. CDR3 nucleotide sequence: TGCGCCACCAGGGTTCTAAACACCGGGGAGCTGTTTTTT.

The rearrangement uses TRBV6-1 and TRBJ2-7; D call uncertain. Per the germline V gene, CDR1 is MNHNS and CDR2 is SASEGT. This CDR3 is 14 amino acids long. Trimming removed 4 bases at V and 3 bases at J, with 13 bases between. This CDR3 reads CASSGITAVYEQYF. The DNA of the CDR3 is TGTGCCAGCAGTGGAATCACAGCTGTCTACGAGCAGTACTTC.

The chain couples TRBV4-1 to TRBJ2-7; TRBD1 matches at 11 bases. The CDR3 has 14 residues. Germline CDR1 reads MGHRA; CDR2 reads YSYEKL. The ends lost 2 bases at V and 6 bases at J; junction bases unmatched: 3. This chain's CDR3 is CASSQPGTGGEQYF. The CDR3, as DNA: TGCGCCAGCAGCCAACCCGGGACAGGGGGCGAGCAGTACTTC.

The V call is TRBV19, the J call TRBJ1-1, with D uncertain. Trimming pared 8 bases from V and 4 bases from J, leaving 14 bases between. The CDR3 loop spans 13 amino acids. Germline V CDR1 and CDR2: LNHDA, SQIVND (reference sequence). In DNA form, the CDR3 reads TGTGCCAGTTCCACAGCAAGACCCACTGAAGCTTTCTTT. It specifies CASSTARPTEAFF.

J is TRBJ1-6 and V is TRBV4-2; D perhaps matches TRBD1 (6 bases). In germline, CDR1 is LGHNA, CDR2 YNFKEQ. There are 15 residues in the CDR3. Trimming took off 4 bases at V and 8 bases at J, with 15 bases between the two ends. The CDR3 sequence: CASSRGGKQDSPLHF. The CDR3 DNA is TGTGCCAGCAGCCGAGGGGGGAAACAAGATTCACCCCTCCACTTT.

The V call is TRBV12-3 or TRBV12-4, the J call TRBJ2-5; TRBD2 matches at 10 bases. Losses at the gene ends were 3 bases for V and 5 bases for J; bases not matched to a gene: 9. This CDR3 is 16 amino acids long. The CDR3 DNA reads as TGTGCCAGCAGTTTGGCTAGCGGGGGAGGGGGGGAGACCCAGTACTTC. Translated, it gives CASSLASGGGGETQYF.

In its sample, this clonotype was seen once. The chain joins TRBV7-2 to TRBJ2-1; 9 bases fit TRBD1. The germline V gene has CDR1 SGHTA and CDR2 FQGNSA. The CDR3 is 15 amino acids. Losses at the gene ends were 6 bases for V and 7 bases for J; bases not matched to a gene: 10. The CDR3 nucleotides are TGTGCCAGCAGGGGGACAGGGTTCTCTAGGAATGAGCAGTTCTTC. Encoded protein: CASRGTGFSRNEQFF.

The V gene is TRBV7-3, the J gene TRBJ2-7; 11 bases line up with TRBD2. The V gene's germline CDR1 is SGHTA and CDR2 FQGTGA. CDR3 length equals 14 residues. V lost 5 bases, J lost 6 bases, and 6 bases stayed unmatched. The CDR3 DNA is TGTGCCAGCAGCCCTAGCGGGGGGCTTGGCGAGCAGTACTTC. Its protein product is CASSPSGGLGEQYF.

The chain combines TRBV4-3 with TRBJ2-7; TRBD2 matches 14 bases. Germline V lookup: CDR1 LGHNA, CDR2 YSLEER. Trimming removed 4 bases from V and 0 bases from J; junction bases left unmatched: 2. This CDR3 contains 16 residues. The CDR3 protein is CASSPGTSGSSYEQYF. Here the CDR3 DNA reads TGCGCCAGCAGCCCCGGGACTAGCGGGAGCTCCTACGAGCAGTACTTC.

The CDR3 loop reads CASSARDFYTGELFF. DNA for the CDR3: TGTGCCAGCAGCGCCCGGGACTTTTACACCGGGGAGCTGTTTTTT. V usage is TRBV12-3 or TRBV12-4 and J usage is TRBJ2-2, with a possible D match to TRBD2 (6 bases). The CDR3 has 15 residues. V was clipped by 6 bases and J by 3 bases, with 14 bases between them.

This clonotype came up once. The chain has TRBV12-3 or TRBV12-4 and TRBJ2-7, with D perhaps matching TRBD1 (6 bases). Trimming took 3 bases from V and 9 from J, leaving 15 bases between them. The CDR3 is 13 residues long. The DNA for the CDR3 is TGTGCCAGCAGTTTCGCAGGGGCCGGCGGGCAGTACTTC. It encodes CASSFAGAGGQYF.

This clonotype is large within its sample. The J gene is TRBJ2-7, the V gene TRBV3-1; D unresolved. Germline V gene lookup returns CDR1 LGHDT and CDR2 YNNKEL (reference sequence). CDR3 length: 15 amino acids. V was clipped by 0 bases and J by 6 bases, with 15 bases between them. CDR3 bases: TGTGCCAGCAGCCAAGATACGATTGGCCGCCGCGAGCAGTACTTC. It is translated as CASSQDTIGRREQYF.

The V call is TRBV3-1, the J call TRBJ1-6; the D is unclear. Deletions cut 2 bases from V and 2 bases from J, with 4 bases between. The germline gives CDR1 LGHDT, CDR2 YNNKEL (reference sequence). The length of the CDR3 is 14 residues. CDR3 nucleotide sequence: TGTGCCAGCAGCCAAAAAACCTATAATTCACCCCTCCACTTT. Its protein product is CASSQKTYNSPLHF.

The CDR3 here is CASSFRAGELFF. The CDR3 region has the DNA TGTGCCAGCAGTTTTCGGGCCGGGGAGCTGTTTTTT. J is TRBJ2-2 and V is TRBV12-3 or TRBV12-4, with D hard to call. The CDR3 consists of 12 residues. Between the trimmed V and J ends, which lost 3 bases and 6 bases, there was a span of 5 bases.

CDR3: CSVGREANYGYTF. CDR3 nucleotides: TGCAGCGTAGGGAGGGAAGCAAACTATGGCTACACCTTC. This chain uses TRBV29-1 with TRBJ1-2; the D is unclear. The germline CDR1 and CDR2 sequences are SQVTM and ANQGSEA. The ends were cut back, 6 bases at V and 2 bases at J, with 13 bases in the middle. The CDR3 is 13 amino acids.

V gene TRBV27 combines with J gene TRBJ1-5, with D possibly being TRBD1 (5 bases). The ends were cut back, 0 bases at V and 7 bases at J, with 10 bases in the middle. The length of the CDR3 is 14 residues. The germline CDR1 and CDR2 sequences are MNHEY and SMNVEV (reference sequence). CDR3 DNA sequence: TGTGCCAGCAGTTTATCGCAGGGCTGGCAGCCCCAGCATTTT. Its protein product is CASSLSQGWQPQHF.